The T cell receptor (beta chain) described here comes from a study of a mutant IDH1 vaccine in newly diagnosed glioma. Germline V gene data show CDR1 as ENHRY and CDR2 as SYGVKD. This CDR3 region has 12 residues. Germline trimming cut 5 bases from V and 4 bases from J; bases unmatched to any gene: 2. Points on this clone: Its antigen is as yet unknown.

Time point in this sample: week 23, last vaccination. Doses consisted of 300 ug of mutant IDH1 20-mer peptide each, paired with topical imiquimod. Measured with immunoSEQ multiplex PCR; TCRdb has only the in-frame clones, and not every one. The data show roughly 60,000 clones, 70% to 90% seen once. The TCR originated in a man aged 25 to 40 with glioma. The rearrangement links TRBV10-3 to TRBJ2-7, with 7 bases lining up with TRBD1. Specimen: PBMCs, collected from a glioma patient whose treatment included an IDH1 peptide vaccine. The CDR3 DNA reads TGTGCCATCAGTCCACAGGGGTACGAGCAGTACTTC. Residues: CAISPQGYEQYF.